This TCR beta chain was sequenced during a study of blood T cell repertoires in COVID-19. For the study at large: Specimens from acute and convalescent COVID-19 originated in the United States, Italy and Spain. T cells, B-cell-depleted T cells, or PBMCs supplied cDNA or gDNA.

Losses at the gene ends were 10 bases for V and 6 bases for J; bases not matched to a gene: 11. From germline, CDR1 is ENHRY and CDR2 SYGVKD. CDR3 length equals 15 residues. This clone came up a few times. In the authors' workflow: Estimated nucleated cell counts came from reference gene primer amplification. Repertoires were generated with immunoSEQ multiplex PCR, while TCRdb's copy carries only in-frame clones and drops some. That table gives V, J and clone size, and the DNA gave D and trimming. Of 280,000 or so clones in the sample, around 89% were seen once. The clonotype comes from a woman in her 30s who had recovered from COVID-19. Sequencing was carried out using peripheral blood. This chain uses TRBV10-3 with TRBJ2-2; 10 bases agree with TRBD1. The CDR3 here is CATAGTGVSAGELFF. CDR3 sequence (DNA): TGTGCCACCGCCGGGACAGGGGTTTCGGCCGGGGAGCTGTTTTTT.